This T cell receptor (beta chain) stems from a study of shared clonotypes between healthy human individuals. Study information: Two female and three male donors aged 18 to 49 were enrolled.

V lost 6 bases and J 6 bases, leaving 17 bases between the germline ends. The CDR3 is 15 residues long. Germline CDR1 is LNHDA and CDR2 is SQIVND (reference sequence). The data were produced by immunoSEQ multiplex PCR, yet TCRdb's version contains in-frame clones alone and is incomplete. The sample lists approximately 2,300,000 clones, around 93% occurring once. The authors divided CD4+ cells into CD45RA+ naive and CD45RA-negative memory subsets. Sequenced sample: naive CD4+ T cells from PBMCs. The subset was: CD45RA+ positively selected. The sequence was obtained from a man between 18 and 29 years old in good health. Some clones in this sample may be carry-over from other donors' samples. V and J are TRBV19 and TRBJ2-2; the D gene is possibly TRBD1 (6 bases). The CDR3 bases are TGTGCCAGTAGATGGGGGCAGAGCAGGGCCGGGGAGCTGTTTTTT. Its translation is CASRWGQSRAGELFF.